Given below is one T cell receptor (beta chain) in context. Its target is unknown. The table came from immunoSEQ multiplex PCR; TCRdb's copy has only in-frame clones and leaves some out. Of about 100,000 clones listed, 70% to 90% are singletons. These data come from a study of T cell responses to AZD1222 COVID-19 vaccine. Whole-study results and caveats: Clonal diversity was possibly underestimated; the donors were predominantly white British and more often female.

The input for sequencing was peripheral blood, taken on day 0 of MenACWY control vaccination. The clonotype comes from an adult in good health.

The CDR3 spells CSVATGLPYGYTF. The CDR3 DNA is TGCAGCGTCGCGACAGGGTTGCCCTATGGCTACACCTTC. V usage is TRBV29-1 and J usage is TRBJ1-2; 7 nucleotides agree with TRBD1. Germline assignment: CDR1 SQVTM and CDR2 ANQGSEA. V trimming: 6 bases; J trimming: 4 bases; junction bases outside the gene matches: 8. The CDR3 spans 13 residues.